The 25 T cell receptor beta chains below were found in one sample sequenced in a study of blood T cells in healthy people across ages. Next came a second PCR, run for roughly 6 to 11 cycles, which used a sample-barcoded 5' primer along with a J-beta primer mix. TCRdb redid the calling of the 5' RACE reads with MiXCR, one entry per CDR3 protein. The table lists fewer than 950,000 distinct CDR3 sequences, about 53% of them singletons. Sequencing was done on a sample of blood. The receptors derive from a man older than 75 in good health.

This clonotype was seen more than once but under ten times. V gene TRBV18 combines with J gene TRBJ2-3; 7 bases map to TRBD1. Trimming took 1 base from V and 1 from J; bases not matched to a gene: 2. Germline CDR1 and CDR2: KGHSH and LQKENI. The CDR3 is made up of 15 amino acids. CDR3 coding DNA: TGTGCCAGCTCACCACGAACAGGGGGCACAGATACGCAGTATTTT. It specifies CASSPRTGGTDTQYF.

CDR3 region: CSARVQGTGGAYEQYF. CDR3 sequence (DNA): TGCAGTGCTAGAGTCCAGGGGACAGGGGGCGCTTACGAGCAGTACTTC. The rearrangement links TRBV20-1 to TRBJ2-7; 12 nucleotides align to TRBD1. CDR1 and CDR2 (germline): DFQATT, SNEGSKA (reference sequence). V trimming: 1 base; J trimming: 4 bases; junction bases outside the gene matches: 8. This CDR3 comprises 16 residues.

The chain joins TRBV27 to TRBJ2-1, with D possibly matching TRBD2 (5 bases). The ends were cut back, 4 bases at V and 4 bases at J, with 14 bases in the middle. CDR3 length: 15 residues. CDR1 and CDR2 from the germline V gene are MNHEY and SMNVEV (reference sequence). This chain's CDR3 is CASSSPPSGYNEQFF. CDR3 in DNA: TGTGCCAGCAGTTCCCCCCCGAGCGGTTACAATGAGCAGTTCTTC.

The V call is TRBV20-1, the J call TRBJ2-5; the match to TRBD2 covers 7 bases. CDR1 and CDR2 (germline): DFQATT, SNEGSKA (reference sequence). The CDR3 runs 12 residues. V lost 5 bases, J lost 1 base, and 1 base stayed unmatched. CDR3 in DNA: TGCAGTGCTGGACTAGTCCAAGAGACCCAGTACTTC. Translation gives CSAGLVQETQYF.

The rearrangement links TRBV29-1 to TRBJ2-3; 12 positions agree with TRBD2. The CDR3 is made up of 17 amino acids. Looked up from germline, CDR1 is SQVTM and CDR2 is ANQGSEA. V was pared by 0 bases and J by 0 bases, with 4 bases of the junction left unmatched. The CDR3 DNA reads TGCAGCGTTGAAGATGGGACTAGCGGGTTTAGCACAGATACGCAGTATTTT. This sequence encodes CSVEDGTSGFSTDTQYF.

This clonotype has just a few counts. The chain carries TRBV27 and TRBJ2-1; maybe TRBD2 (6 bases). The CDR3 is made up of 15 amino acids. Trimming removed 6 bases from V and 5 bases from J, with 17 bases in between. Germline assignment: CDR1 MNHEY and CDR2 SMNVEV (reference sequence). The CDR3 nucleotides are TGTGCCAGCAGCTTTATTTGGGACTTGGACAATGAGCAGTTCTTC. Translated: CASSFIWDLDNEQFF.

The V gene is TRBV25-1, the J gene TRBJ2-5, with D unresolved. The CDR3 covers 15 residues. V dropped 4 bases and J dropped 1 base, with 13 bases sitting between them. Germline-derived CDR1 and CDR2 are MGHDK and SYGVNS. The CDR3 bases are TGTGCCAGCAGTGCCCGGGCCAGTCCCCAAGAGACCCAGTACTTC. Amino acid sequence: CASSARASPQETQYF.

The chain uses TRBV29-1 and TRBJ1-1; D may be TRBD1 (5 bases). Germline assignment: CDR1 SQVTM and CDR2 ANQGSEA. This CDR3 has 13 amino acids. V was cut by 7 bases and J by 0 bases, with 12 bases left in between. The CDR3 bases are TGCAGCGGACACAGGAGAATGAACACTGAAGCTTTCTTT. It yields the protein CSGHRRMNTEAFF.

This rearrangement joins TRBV9 to TRBJ2-3; maybe TRBD2 (7 bases). This CDR3 comprises 15 residues. V lost 4 bases and J 14 bases, leaving 26 bases between the germline ends. Germline values: CDR1 SGDLS, CDR2 YYNGEE. The CDR3 loop is CASSPRGREYRYAYF. In DNA form, the CDR3 reads TGTGCCAGCAGCCCGAGGGGGAGGGAGTACAGATACGCGTATTTT.

This rearrangement joins TRBV4-2 to TRBJ1-5; D gene unclear. The germline gives CDR1 LGHNA, CDR2 YNFKEQ. This CDR3 contains 13 residues. V was trimmed by 0 bases and J by 5 bases, leaving 5 bases between them. CDR3 region: CASSQERDQPQHF. CDR3 DNA: TGTGCCAGCAGCCAAGAGAGGGATCAGCCCCAGCATTTT.

This clonotype was recorded many times. This chain links TRBV29-1 with TRBJ1-2, with 7 bases fitting TRBD1. This CDR3 spans 16 amino acids. With 7 bases clipped from V and 5 bases from J, the junction kept 19 bases outside the gene matches. The germline V gene has CDR1 SQVTM and CDR2 ANQGSEA. The CDR3 DNA reads as TGCAGCGCCTGGGACAGACGGACTGGGTTCTTTTATGGCTACACCTTC. It encodes CSAWDRRTGFFYGYTF.

V and J are TRBV28 and TRBJ2-7, with 9 bases matching TRBD2. CDR1 and CDR2 from the germline V gene are MDHEN and SYDVKM. Trimming at V came to 2 bases and at J to 6 bases, leaving 8 bases not matched to a gene. The CDR3 totals 15 residues. The CDR3 region has the DNA TGTGCCAGCAGTTTAAAAGTAGCGGGAGTAGTCGAGCAGTACTTC. Translated, it gives CASSLKVAGVVEQYF.

Only one count was recorded for this clonotype. The junction departs from germline at one end; a sequencing error may be responsible. This sequence joins TRBV4-2 and TRBJ2-1; tentative D call: TRBD2 (6 bases). CDR3 length: 17 residues. Germline CDR1 LGHNA, CDR2 YNFKEQ. CDR3 bases: TGTGCCAACAGCCAAGGTGACAACGGGAGCTCCTACAATGAGCAGTTCTTC. This codes for CANSQGDNGSSYNEQFF.

This clonotype was observed a handful of times. The CDR3 DNA reads TGCGCCAGCAGCTTTGTCTCAGGGTCCGACGAGCAGTACTTC. This translates into CASSFVSGSDEQYF. The V call is TRBV5-1, the J call TRBJ2-7, with D possibly being TRBD1 (5 bases). V was pared by 2 bases and J by 5 bases, with 14 bases between. CDR1 is SGHRS, CDR2 YFSETQ, per germline. The CDR3 covers 14 residues.

With regard to this clonotype: The junction departs from germline at one end; a sequencing error may be responsible. The chain uses TRBV27 and TRBJ2-6, with 10 bases aligning to TRBD2. The germline V gene encodes CDR1 MNHEY and CDR2 SMNVEV (reference sequence). CDR3 length equals 19 residues. CDR3 sequence: CVSSFLGLAESSGANVLTF. The CDR3 DNA follows: TGTGTCAGCAGTTTCCTCGGACTAGCGGAGAGCTCTGGGGCCAACGTCCTGACTTTC.

The chain links TRBV7-8 to TRBJ2-5; 15 bases fit TRBD2. Per the germline V gene, CDR1 is SGHVS and CDR2 is FQNEAQ. Trimming at V came to 5 bases and at J to 6 bases, leaving 13 bases not matched to a gene. The CDR3 covers 18 residues. The CDR3: CASSRPGLAGGVLQTQYF. CDR3 nucleotide sequence: TGTGCCAGCAGCCGCCCGGGACTAGCGGGAGGAGTGTTGCAGACCCAGTACTTC.

V gene TRBV5-6 combines with J gene TRBJ2-1; 11 bases align to TRBD1. The CDR3 sequence is 16 residues long. Unmatched junction bases numbered 5, after V lost 4 bases and J lost 2 bases. The germline V gene has CDR1 SGHDT and CDR2 YYEEEE. CDR3 sequence: CASSGTGGLAYNEQFF. Here the CDR3 DNA reads TGTGCCAGCAGCGGGACAGGGGGACTAGCCTACAATGAGCAGTTCTTC. Using reference TRBV5-6 and TRBJ2-1 for the parts outside the CDR3, the full variable domain is DAGVTQSPTHLIKTRGQQVTLRCSPKSGHDTVSWYQQALGQGPQFIFQYYEEEERQRGNFPDRFSGHQFPNYSSELNVNALLLGDSALYLCASSGTGGLAYNEQFFGPGTRLTVL.

This chain uses TRBV6-1 with TRBJ2-7; TRBD1 agrees at 7 bases. V was pared by 8 bases and J by 0 bases, with 7 bases of the junction left unmatched. This CDR3 comprises 14 residues. CDR1 and CDR2 (germline): MNHNS, SASEGT. The CDR3 sequence is CASLYRGSSYEQYF. The DNA of the CDR3 is TGTGCCAGCCTGTACAGGGGAAGCTCCTACGAGCAGTACTTC.

This chain connects TRBV5-1 to TRBJ2-7; 10 nucleotides agree with TRBD1. Germline assignment: CDR1 SGHRS and CDR2 YFSETQ. Trimming cost V 5 bases and J 3 bases; bases outside gene matches: 8. The CDR3 consists of 15 residues. The CDR3 region has the DNA TGCGCCAGCAGTAACGACAGGGGGCCCTTCTACGAGCAGTACTTC. Its translation: CASSNDRGPFYEQYF.

This chain uses TRBV6-2 or TRBV6-3 with TRBJ2-7; TRBD1 agrees at 9 bases. The CDR3 sequence is 15 residues long. The germline V gene has CDR1 MNHEY and CDR2 SVGEGT. After removal of 4 bases from V and 2 bases from J, the junction contained 6 bases not matched to a gene. The CDR3 nucleotides are TGTGCCAGCAGTTGGGACAGGGTATATCCCTACGAGCAGTACTTC. Protein product: CASSWDRVYPYEQYF.

In its sample, this clonotype was seen a few times. This chain joins TRBV29-1 and TRBJ2-3, with 11 nucleotides matching TRBD2. V lost 6 bases and J lost 1; bases outside the gene matches: 3. Germline V gives CDR1 SQVTM, CDR2 ANQGSEA. This CDR3 comprises 14 residues. DNA for the CDR3: TGCAGCGTAATACTAGCGGGGGGCACAGATACGCAGTATTTT. Its translation: CSVILAGGTDTQYF.

V gene TRBV10-3 combines with J gene TRBJ2-1; D might be TRBD2 (6 bases). Per germline, CDR1 ENHRY and CDR2 SYGVKD. V dropped 5 bases and J dropped 7 bases, with 12 bases sitting between them. This CDR3 comprises 13 residues. The CDR3 spells CAISLSRGNEQFF. In DNA, the CDR3 is TGTGCCATCAGTCTTAGCCGGGGGAATGAGCAGTTCTTC.

This sequence joins TRBV3-1 and TRBJ2-3; 7 nucleotides match TRBD2. With 1 base clipped from V and 6 bases from J, the junction kept 10 bases outside the gene matches. The germline V gene encodes CDR1 LGHDT and CDR2 YNNKEL (reference sequence). There are 16 residues in the CDR3. The CDR3 spells CASSQGAPGGGDTQYF. The CDR3 bases are TGTGCCAGCAGCCAAGGGGCCCCGGGAGGCGGGGATACGCAGTATTTT.

This clonotype was recorded a few times. The rearrangement uses TRBV12-3 or TRBV12-4 and TRBJ1-5; D is uncertain. This CDR3 has 14 residues. Trimming shortened V by 3 bases and J by 3 bases, and 9 bases separated the two germline ends. The CDR3: CASSFNGNNQPQHF. CDR3 coding DNA: TGTGCCAGCAGTTTTAACGGGAACAATCAGCCCCAGCATTTT.

Only one count was recorded for this clonotype. This chain links TRBV15 with TRBJ1-4; D gene uncertain. This CDR3 has 17 amino acids. Per the germline V gene, CDR1 is LNHNV and CDR2 is YYDKDF (reference sequence). The V and J ends lost 5 bases and 3 bases respectively, with 19 bases between them. DNA of the CDR3: TGTGCCACCAGCGTCCGGGGATTACCTCGTTCTAATGAAAAACTGTTTTTT. It is translated as CATSVRGLPRSNEKLFF.